What follows describes a single T cell receptor beta chain. The sample originates from a study of blood T cell repertoires in COVID-19. Study overall: COVID-19 samples, acute and convalescent, were from the United States, Italy and Spain. T cells, B-cell-depleted T cells, or PBMCs supplied cDNA or gDNA.

The V and J ends lost 7 bases and 5 bases, in that order; junction bases with no gene match: 11. The CDR3 has 15 residues. Germline assignment: CDR1 MDHEN and CDR2 SYDVKM. Sequencing used immunoSEQ multiplex PCR; TCRdb keeps in-frame clones, though not all of them. Seen here are roughly 200,000 clones, 80% to 90% observed once, and the top ten hold 10%. Which cohort a participant joined came from the clinical history participants gave. V is TRBV28 and J is TRBJ2-5; TRBD2 aligns across 9 bases. The sequencing input was PBMCs or T cells enriched from blood (not recorded which). The clonotype was recovered from a man aged 18-30 years with acute COVID-19. CDR3 coding DNA: TGTGCCAGCACCACAAGGAGAGCGGGAGGTGAGACCCAGTACTTC. Amino acid sequence: CASTTRRAGGETQYF.